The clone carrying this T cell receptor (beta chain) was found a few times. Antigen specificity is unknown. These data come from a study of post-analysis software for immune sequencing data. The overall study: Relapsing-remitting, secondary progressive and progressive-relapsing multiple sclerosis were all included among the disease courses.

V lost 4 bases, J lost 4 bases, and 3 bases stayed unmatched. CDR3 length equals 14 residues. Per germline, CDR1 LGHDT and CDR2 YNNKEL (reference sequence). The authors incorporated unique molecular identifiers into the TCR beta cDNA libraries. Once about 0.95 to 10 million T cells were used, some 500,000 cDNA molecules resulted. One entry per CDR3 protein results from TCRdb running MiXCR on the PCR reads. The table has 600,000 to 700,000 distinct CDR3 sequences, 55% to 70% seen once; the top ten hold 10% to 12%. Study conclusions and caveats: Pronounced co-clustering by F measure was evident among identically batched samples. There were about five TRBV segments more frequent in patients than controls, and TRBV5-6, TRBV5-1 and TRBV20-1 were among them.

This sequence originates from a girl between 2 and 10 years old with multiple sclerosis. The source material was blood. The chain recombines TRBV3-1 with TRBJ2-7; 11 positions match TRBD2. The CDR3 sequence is CASSLTSGRYEQYF. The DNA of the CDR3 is TGTGCCAGCAGCCTTACTAGCGGGAGATACGAGCAGTACTTC.